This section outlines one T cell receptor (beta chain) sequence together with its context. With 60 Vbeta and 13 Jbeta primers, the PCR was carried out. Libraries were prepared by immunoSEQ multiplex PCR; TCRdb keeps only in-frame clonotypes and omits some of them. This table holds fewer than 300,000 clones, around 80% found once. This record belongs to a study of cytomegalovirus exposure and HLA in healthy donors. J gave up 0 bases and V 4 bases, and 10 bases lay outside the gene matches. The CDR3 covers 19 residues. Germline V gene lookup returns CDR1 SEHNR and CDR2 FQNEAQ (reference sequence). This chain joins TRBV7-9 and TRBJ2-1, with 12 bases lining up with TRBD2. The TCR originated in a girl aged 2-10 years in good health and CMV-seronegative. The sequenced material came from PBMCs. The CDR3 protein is CASSSWDLAGGSSYNEQFF. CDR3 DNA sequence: TGTGCCAGCAGCTCCTGGGACCTAGCGGGGGGGAGCTCCTACAATGAGCAGTTCTTC.